This T cell receptor (beta chain) was found in a study of lymphopenia after photon versus proton radiotherapy. Sequencing used immunoSEQ multiplex PCR; TCRdb keeps in-frame clones, though not all of them. In the table there are over 25,000 clones, 75% to 90% of which are singletons. Study outcomes and limitations: After the lymphocyte nadir, photon-treated repertoires showed oligoclonal expansion, especially of CD8+ Temra cells. Photon-treated patients lost naive T cells and TCR diversity; proton-treated stayed stable.

Comment on this clone: What it binds is unknown.

The germline gives CDR1 MDHEN, CDR2 SYDVKM. Trimming cost V 3 bases and J 1 base, with 14 bases left between them. There are 16 residues in the CDR3. This sequence joins TRBV28 and TRBJ2-3; TRBD2 is a possible D gene (6 bases). Sequenced material: peripheral blood, taken from a patient treated with photon-based radiotherapy. This clonotype was sampled from a woman between 50 and 59 years old with pancreatic cancer. The CDR3 DNA follows: TGTGCCAGCAGTTTCGCCCGAGCGGGCGGCACAGATACGCAGTATTTT. Translating gives CASSFARAGGTDTQYF.